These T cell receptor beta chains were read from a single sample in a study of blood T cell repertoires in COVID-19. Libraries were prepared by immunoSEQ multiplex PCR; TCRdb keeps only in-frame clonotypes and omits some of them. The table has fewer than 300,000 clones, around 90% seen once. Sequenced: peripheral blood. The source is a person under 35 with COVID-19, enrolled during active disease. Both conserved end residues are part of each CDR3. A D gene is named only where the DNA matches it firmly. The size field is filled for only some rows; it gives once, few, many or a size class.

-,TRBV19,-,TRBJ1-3,CASSMAGGAWPGNTIYF,TGTGCCAGTAGTATGGCCGGGGGAGCATGGCCCGGAAACACCATATATTTT
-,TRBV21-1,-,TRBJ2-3,CASSGLAGDTTDTQYF,TGTGCCAGCAGCGGACTAGCGGGAGATACCACAGATACGCAGTATTTT
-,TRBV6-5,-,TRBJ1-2,CASSYRAGIYGYTF,TGTGCCAGCAGTTACAGGGCGGGGATATACGGCTACACCTTC
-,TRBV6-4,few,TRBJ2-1,CASSVDSSSYNEQFF,TGTGCCAGCAGTGTAGACAGCAGCTCCTACAATGAGCAGTTCTTC
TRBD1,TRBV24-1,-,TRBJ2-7,CATSDSRDRYEQYF,TGTGCCACCAGTGATTCACGGGACAGATACGAGCAGTACTTC
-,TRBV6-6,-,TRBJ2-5,CASSYSSLQQETQYF,TGTGCCAGCAGTTACAGTTCCCTTCAGCAAGAGACCCAGTACTTC
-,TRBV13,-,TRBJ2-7,CASSPLTQDEQYF,TGTGCCAGCAGCCCCCTGACCCAGGACGAGCAGTACTTC
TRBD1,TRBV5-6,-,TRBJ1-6,CASSLAGDSYGAPLHF,TGTGCCAGCAGCTTGGCCGGGGACAGTTATGGGGCACCCCTCCACTTT
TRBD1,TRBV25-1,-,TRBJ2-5,CASSEGTGQETQYF,TGTGCCAGCAGTGAAGGGACAGGGCAAGAGACCCAGTACTTC
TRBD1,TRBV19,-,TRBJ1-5,CASSHRVDRGSWQPQHF,TGTGCCAGTAGTCATCGGGTGGACAGGGGCTCGTGGCAGCCCCAGCATTTT
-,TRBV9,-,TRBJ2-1,CASSSSGAPYNEQFF,TGTGCCAGCAGTAGTTCGGGAGCGCCTTACAATGAGCAGTTCTTC
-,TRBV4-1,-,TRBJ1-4,CASTGRINEKLFF,TGCGCCAGCACAGGGCGCATTAATGAAAAACTGTTTTTT
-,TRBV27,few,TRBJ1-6,CASSLGTGLNSPLHF,TGTGCCAGCAGTTTAGGTACAGGGCTTAATTCACCCCTCCACTTT
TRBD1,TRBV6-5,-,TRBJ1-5,CASDREGGQPQHF,TGTGCCAGCGACAGGGAAGGCGGCCAGCCCCAGCATTTT
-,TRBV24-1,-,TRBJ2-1,CATSDRQVAYNEQFF,TGTGCCACCAGTGACAGACAGGTGGCCTACAATGAGCAGTTCTTC
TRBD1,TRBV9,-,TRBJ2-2,CASSVRGQDASGELFF,TGTGCCAGCAGCGTCCGGGGACAGGATGCTTCCGGGGAGCTGTTTTTT
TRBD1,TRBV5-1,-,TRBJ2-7,CASRLEVGQGALEQYF,TGCGCCAGCAGACTGGAGGTGGGACAGGGAGCCCTCGAGCAGTACTTC
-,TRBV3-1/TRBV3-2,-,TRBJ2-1,CASSQQRPVGEQFF,TGTGCCAGCAGCCAACAGCGACCTGTCGGTGAGCAGTTCTTC
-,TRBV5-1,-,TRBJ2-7,CASSLRQNPYEQYF,TGCGCCAGCAGCCTCCGACAGAACCCCTACGAGCAGTACTTC
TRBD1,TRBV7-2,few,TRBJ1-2,CASERDRGDGYTF,TGTGCCAGCGAGAGGGACAGGGGGGACGGCTACACCTTC
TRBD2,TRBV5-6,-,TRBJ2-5,CASRRTSSLVAQYF,TGTGCCAGCAGACGGACTAGCAGCCTGGTGGCCCAGTACTTC
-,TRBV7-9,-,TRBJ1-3,CASSPWEGSLSGNTIYF,TGTGCCAGCAGCCCCTGGGAAGGGAGCCTCTCTGGAAACACCATATATTTT
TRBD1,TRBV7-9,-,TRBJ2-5,CASSTRGPQETQYF,TGTGCCAGCAGTACCAGGGGGCCTCAAGAGACCCAGTACTTC
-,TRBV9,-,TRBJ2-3,CASSAVSGVTDTQYF,TGTGCCAGCAGCGCGGTAAGCGGTGTCACAGATACGCAGTATTTT
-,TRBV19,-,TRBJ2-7,CASSSSSGYEQYF,TGTGCCAGTAGTTCATCATCCGGGTACGAGCAGTACTTC
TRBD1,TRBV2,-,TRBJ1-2,CASSSPETGFYGYTF,TGTGCCAGCAGTTCCCCCGAGACAGGGTTCTATGGCTACACCTTC
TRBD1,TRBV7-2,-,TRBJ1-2,CASSSRAQGASYTF,TGTGCCAGCAGCTCTCGAGCACAGGGGGCGAGCTACACCTTC
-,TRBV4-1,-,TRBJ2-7,CASSLYNREGSYEQYF,TGCGCCAGCAGTCTCTATAACAGGGAAGGCTCCTACGAGCAGTACTTC
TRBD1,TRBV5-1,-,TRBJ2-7,CASSPEGQAYEQYF,TGCGCCAGCAGCCCGGAGGGACAGGCCTACGAGCAGTACTTC
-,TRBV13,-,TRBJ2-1,CASSPRYWGEEGYNEQFF,TGTGCCAGCAGCCCACGGTACTGGGGGGAGGAGGGCTACAATGAGCAGTTCTTC
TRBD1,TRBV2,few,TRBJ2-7,CASTLTGTSNEQYF,TGTGCCAGCACCTTGACAGGGACATCCAACGAGCAGTACTTC
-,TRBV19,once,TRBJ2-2,CASSIRVGGSAGTGELFF,TGTGCCAGTAGTATAAGGGTTGGTGGGAGTGCGGGAACCGGGGAGCTGTTTTTT
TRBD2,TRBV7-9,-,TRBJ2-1,CASSFLAGGPFEQFF,TGTGCCAGCAGCTTTTTAGCGGGAGGGCCGTTTGAGCAGTTCTTC
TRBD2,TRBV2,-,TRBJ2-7,CASSEGLANYYEQYF,TGTGCCAGCAGTGAAGGACTAGCGAACTACTACGAGCAGTACTTC
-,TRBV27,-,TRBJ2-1,CASSLLPGDGNNEQFF,TGTGCCAGCAGTCTCCTCCCAGGGGATGGAAACAATGAGCAGTTCTTC
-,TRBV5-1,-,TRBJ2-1,CASSLGGDYNEQFF,TGCGCCAGCAGCTTGGGGGGCGACTACAATGAGCAGTTCTTC
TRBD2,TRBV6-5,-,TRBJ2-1,CASSYSLAGDEQFF,TGTGCCAGCAGTTACTCTCTAGCGGGAGATGAGCAGTTCTTC
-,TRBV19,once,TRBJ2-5,CASSISGYQETQYF,TGTGCCAGTAGTATATCAGGGTACCAAGAGACCCAGTACTTC
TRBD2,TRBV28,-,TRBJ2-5,CASSVAGGETQYF,TGTGCCAGCAGTGTAGCGGGAGGAGAGACCCAGTACTTC
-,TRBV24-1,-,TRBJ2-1,CATSDTGTGRDEQFF,TGTGCCACCAGTGATACAGGGACGGGCCGGGATGAGCAGTTCTTC
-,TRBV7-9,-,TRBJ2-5,CASSQIRGDKLETQYF,TGTGCCAGCAGCCAGATCAGGGGGGATAAGTTAGAGACCCAGTACTTC
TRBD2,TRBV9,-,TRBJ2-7,CASSVGGRASFYEQYF,TGTGCCAGCAGCGTAGGCGGGAGGGCCTCTTTCTACGAGCAGTACTTC
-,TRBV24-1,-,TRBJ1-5,CATSDFEGQPQHF,TGTGCCACCAGTGATTTTGAGGGTCAGCCCCAGCATTTT
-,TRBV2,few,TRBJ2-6,CASKGQGWANVLTF,TGTGCCAGCAAAGGGCAGGGATGGGCCAACGTCCTGACTTTC